A single sample is the source of the 8 T cell receptor beta chains below, sequenced in a study of T cells in Graves' hyperthyroidism and ophthalmopathy. Amplification yielded TCR beta CDR3 regions, with RNA transcripts as the source. The HTBI primer set was used in a first-round RT-PCR of the TCR CDR3. Via MiXCR, TCRdb re-called the multiplex PCR reads, giving one row per CDR3 protein. The table has hundreds of thousands of distinct CDR3 sequences, approximately 15% seen once. What was sequenced was blood. These receptors originate from a woman between 18 and 29 years old with Graves' hyperthyroidism.

This chain links TRBV4-3 with TRBJ2-1, with TRBD1 identical over 8 bases. Trimming removed 2 bases from V and 12 bases from J; junction bases left unmatched: 12. Germline V lookup: CDR1 LGHNA, CDR2 YSLEER. The CDR3 is 15 residues long. CDR3 DNA sequence: TGCGCCAGCAGCCAAACCATTGGACAGGGAAGGGGGCAGTTCTTC. Protein product: CASSQTIGQGRGQFF.

The chain links TRBV5-1 to TRBJ2-5; D ambiguous. The CDR3 totals 14 residues. Germline V gene data show CDR1 as SGHRS and CDR2 as YFSETQ. V was trimmed by 2 bases and J by 1 base, leaving 9 bases between them. CDR3: CASSLTWGQETQYF. In nucleotides, the CDR3 is TGCGCCAGCAGCTTAACGTGGGGCCAAGAGACCCAGTACTTC. The whole variable domain, filled in from reference TRBV5-1 and TRBJ2-5, reads KAGVTQTPRYLIKTRGQQVTLSCSPISGHRSVSWYQQTPGQGLQFLFEYFSETQRNKGNFPGRFSGRQFSNSRSEMNVSTLELGDSALYLCASSLTWGQETQYFGPGTRLLVL.

This rearrangement joins TRBV6-2 or TRBV6-3 to TRBJ1-1, with 8 bases identical to TRBD1. Losses at the gene ends were 5 bases for V and 1 base for J; bases not matched to a gene: 12. The CDR3 extends over 17 amino acids. The V gene's germline CDR1 is MNHEY and CDR2 SVGEGT. The CDR3 reads CASSRLPAGTGNTEAFF. The DNA of the CDR3 is TGTGCCAGCAGTCGACTACCCGCGGGGACAGGGAACACTGAAGCTTTCTTT.

V is TRBV6-5 and J is TRBJ2-7, with 8 bases lining up with TRBD2. Germline values: CDR1 MNHEY, CDR2 SVGAGI. This CDR3 spans 14 amino acids. V shed 2 bases and J 4 bases; nucleotides not matched to a gene: 4. CDR3 nucleotides: TGTGCCAGCAGTTACAGCGGGAGCGTGTACGAGCAGTACTTC. Residues: CASSYSGSVYEQYF.

Details on this clonotype: The conserved phenylalanine or tryptophan normally closing the CDR3 is absent here, so this likely arose from a read error. The chain carries TRBV20-1 and TRBJ2-5, with TRBD1 identical over 7 bases. The J segment lost 4 bases and the V segment lost 3 bases, leaving 11 bases of the junction unmatched. The germline gives CDR1 DFQATT, CDR2 SNEGSKA (reference sequence). This CDR3 region has 15 residues. CDR3 coding DNA: TGCAGTGCTAGGGATCAGCGAGGGGGCGGAGAGACCCAGTACCTC. It yields the protein CSARDQRGGGETQYL.

This clonotype has ten or more counts. The chain carries TRBV5-1 and TRBJ1-6, with 10 bases matching TRBD1. Germline assignment: CDR1 SGHRS and CDR2 YFSETQ. CDR3 length: 15 residues. The V and J ends lost 4 bases and 8 bases, in that order; junction bases with no gene match: 6. The CDR3 loop reads CASSLRDRGDSPLHF. The CDR3, as DNA: TGCGCCAGCAGCCTCCGGGACAGGGGTGATTCACCCCTCCACTTT.

The gene calls are TRBV11-3 and TRBJ2-1; D gene unclear. Looked up from germline, CDR1 is SGHNT and CDR2 is YENEEA. Trimming cost V 0 bases and J 5 bases, with 5 bases left between them. This CDR3 comprises 13 residues. CDR3 protein: CASSLESHNEQFF. CDR3 nucleotides: TGTGCCAGCAGCTTAGAATCCCACAATGAGCAGTTCTTC.

This clonotype was observed once. The CDR3 spells CASRGVGGTDTQYF. CDR3 in DNA: TGCGCCAGCAGGGGGGTAGGTGGGACAGATACGCAGTATTTT. The chain combines TRBV5-1 with TRBJ2-3; D might be TRBD1 or TRBD2, each matching 5 bases. V lost 5 bases and J 3 bases, leaving 13 bases between the germline ends. Germline V gene lookup returns CDR1 SGHRS and CDR2 YFSETQ. The CDR3 loop spans 14 amino acids. The whole variable domain, filled in from reference TRBV5-1 and TRBJ2-3, reads KAGVTQTPRYLIKTRGQQVTLSCSPISGHRSVSWYQQTPGQGLQFLFEYFSETQRNKGNFPGRFSGRQFSNSRSEMNVSTLELGDSALYLCASRGVGGTDTQYFGPGTRLTVL.